The source of this T cell receptor beta chain is a study of T-cell reconstitution after alpha-beta-depleted transplantation in children. Preparation of the TCRbeta library used unique molecular identifiers. From the PCR reads, TCRdb called clonotypes with MiXCR, one entry per CDR3 protein. Of more than 550,000 distinct CDR3 sequences listed, about 10% are singletons. The V end lost 6 bases, the J end lost 0 bases, and 18 bases lay between the germline ends. Germline V lookup: CDR1 MNHNS, CDR2 SASEGT. The CDR3 is made up of 17 amino acids. This TCR was sampled from a human donor who donated a stem cell graft to a child with acute myeloid leukemia. The input for sequencing was PBMCs from the stem cell graft donor, taken from the stem cell graft. The chain recombines TRBV6-1 with TRBJ2-1; a possible D gene is TRBD2 (6 bases). CDR3 in amino acids: CASSRAGDSLSYNEQFF. CDR3 DNA sequence: TGTGCCAGCAGCCGCGCTGGGGACTCCCTCTCCTACAATGAGCAGTTCTTC.